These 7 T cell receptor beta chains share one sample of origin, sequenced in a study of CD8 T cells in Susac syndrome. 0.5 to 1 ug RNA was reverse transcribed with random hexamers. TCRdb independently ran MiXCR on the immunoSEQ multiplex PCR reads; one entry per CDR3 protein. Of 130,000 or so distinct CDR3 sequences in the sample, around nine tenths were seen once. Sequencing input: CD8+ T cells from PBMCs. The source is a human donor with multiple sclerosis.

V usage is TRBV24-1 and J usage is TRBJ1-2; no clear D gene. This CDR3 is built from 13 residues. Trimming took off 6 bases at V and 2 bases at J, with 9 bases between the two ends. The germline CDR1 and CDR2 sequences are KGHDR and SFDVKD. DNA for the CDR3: TGTGCCACCAGTAGTAGACCAAACTATGGCTACACCTTC. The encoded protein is CATSSRPNYGYTF.

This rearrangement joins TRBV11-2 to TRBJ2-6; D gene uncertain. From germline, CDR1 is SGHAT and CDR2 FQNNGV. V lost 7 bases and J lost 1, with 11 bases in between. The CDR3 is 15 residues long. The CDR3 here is CASIGPMSGANVLTF. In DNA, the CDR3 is TGTGCCAGCATCGGACCGATGTCTGGGGCCAACGTCCTGACTTTC.

CDR3 residues: CATARDRTYEQYF. In DNA form, the CDR3 reads TGTGCCACCGCAAGGGACAGAACCTACGAGCAGTACTTC. The chain has TRBV13 and TRBJ2-7; TRBD1 agrees at 7 bases. The CDR3 sequence is 13 residues long. V was clipped by 10 bases and J by 2 bases; unmatched bases: 8. Germline V lookup: CDR1 PRHDT, CDR2 FYEKMQ (reference sequence).

CDR3 sequence: CASSQDPSGADEQFF. CDR3 in DNA: TGCGCCAGCAGCCAAGATCCTAGCGGGGCAGATGAGCAGTTCTTC. This chain joins TRBV4-3 and TRBJ2-1; 9 nucleotides match TRBD2. Germline CDR1 reads LGHNA; CDR2 reads YSLEER. There are 15 residues in the CDR3. Trimming removed 0 bases from V and 8 bases from J; junction bases left unmatched: 5.

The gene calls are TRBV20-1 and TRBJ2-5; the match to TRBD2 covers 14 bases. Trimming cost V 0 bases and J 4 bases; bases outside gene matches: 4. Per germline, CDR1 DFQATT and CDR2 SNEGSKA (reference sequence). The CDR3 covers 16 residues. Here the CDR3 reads CSARDEGLAGGETQYF. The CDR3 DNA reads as TGCAGTGCTAGAGATGAAGGACTAGCGGGAGGAGAGACCCAGTACTTC.

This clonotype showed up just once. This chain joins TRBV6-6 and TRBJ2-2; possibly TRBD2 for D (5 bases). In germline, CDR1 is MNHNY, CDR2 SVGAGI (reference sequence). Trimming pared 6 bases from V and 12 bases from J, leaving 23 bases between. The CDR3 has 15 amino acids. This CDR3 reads CASSPLPTLGLQLFF. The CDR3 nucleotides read TGTGCCAGCAGCCCACTTCCCACTCTCGGACTGCAGCTGTTTTTT.

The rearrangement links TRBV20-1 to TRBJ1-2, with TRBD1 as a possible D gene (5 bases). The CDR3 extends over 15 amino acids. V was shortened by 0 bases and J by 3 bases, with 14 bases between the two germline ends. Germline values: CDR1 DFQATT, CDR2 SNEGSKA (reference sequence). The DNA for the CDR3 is TGCAGTGCTAGAGATGTCCAGGGAATTCACTATGGCTACACCTTC. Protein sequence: CSARDVQGIHYGYTF.